This T cell receptor (beta chain) appears in the sequencing data of a study of T cells in localized non-small cell lung cancer. The study, taken as a whole, reports: Median about 56 top-100 tumor clones were shared with paired adjacent lung. Overall survival was longer when the density of T cells in the blood was higher.

As to this clone: Its antigen is as yet unknown.

Sequencing used immunoSEQ multiplex PCR; TCRdb keeps in-frame clones, though not all of them. This table holds some 41,000 clones, roughly 84% found once. The CDR3 length is 15 residues. Germline values: CDR1 MNHNS, CDR2 SASEGT. The V end was cut by 6 bases, the J end by 0 bases, with 15 bases between. The source was PBMCs, collected before any cancer treatment. The V call is TRBV6-1, the J call TRBJ2-7, with TRBD2 as a possible D gene (6 bases). This TCR was sampled from a man aged 40 to 70 with stage II lung adenocarcinoma. The CDR3 spells CASRPAPGDSYEQYF. In nucleotides, the CDR3 is TGTGCCAGCAGACCAGCCCCGGGGGACTCCTACGAGCAGTACTTC.